The source of this T cell receptor beta chain is a study of cytomegalovirus exposure and HLA in healthy donors. Amplification used 60 Vbeta primers and 13 Jbeta primers. Measured with immunoSEQ multiplex PCR; TCRdb has only the in-frame clones, and not every one. The table lists 120,000 or so clones, 55% to 75% of them singletons. This clone has a handful of counts. Unmatched junction bases numbered 6, after V lost 6 bases and J lost 7 bases. The CDR3 sequence is 13 residues long. Germline V CDR1 and CDR2: MNHEY, SVGAGI. Sampled while nominally healthy, donors likely had unrecorded immune exposures. The specimen was PBMCs. The rearrangement links TRBV6-5 to TRBJ1-5, with 7 positions matching TRBD1. The sequence was obtained from a woman aged 40-49 years in good health and CMV-seropositive. The CDR3 region has the DNA TGTGCCAGCAGGGATACACAGGGGCAGCCCCAGCATTTT. This translates into CASRDTQGQPQHF.